This T cell receptor (beta chain) stems from a study of blood T cell repertoires in COVID-19. Measured with immunoSEQ multiplex PCR; TCRdb has only the in-frame clones, and not every one. The sample carries approximately 230,000 clones, about 85% recorded once. Deletions cut 0 bases from V and 0 bases from J, with 6 bases between. This CDR3 comprises 16 residues. Germline V CDR1 and CDR2: LGHNA, YNFKEQ. The sequencing input was peripheral blood. This TCR came from a young man with active or convalescent COVID-19. The chain recombines TRBV4-2 with TRBJ1-6; D call uncertain. The CDR3 bases are TGTGCCAGCAGCCAAGATGAGGGCTCCTATAATTCACCCCTCCACTTT. This codes for CASSQDEGSYNSPLHF.